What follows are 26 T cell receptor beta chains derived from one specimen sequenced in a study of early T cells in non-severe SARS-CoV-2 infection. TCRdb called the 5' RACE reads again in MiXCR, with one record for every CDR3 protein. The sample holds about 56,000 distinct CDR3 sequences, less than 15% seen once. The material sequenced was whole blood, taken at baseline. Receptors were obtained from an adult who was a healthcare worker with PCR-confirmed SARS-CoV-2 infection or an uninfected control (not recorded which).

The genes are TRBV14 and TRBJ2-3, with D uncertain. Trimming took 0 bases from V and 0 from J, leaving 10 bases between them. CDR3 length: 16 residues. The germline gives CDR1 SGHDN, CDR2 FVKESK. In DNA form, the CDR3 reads TGTGCCAGCAGCCAAGATTGGGGAAAGAGCACAGATACGCAGTATTTT. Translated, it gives CASSQDWGKSTDTQYF.

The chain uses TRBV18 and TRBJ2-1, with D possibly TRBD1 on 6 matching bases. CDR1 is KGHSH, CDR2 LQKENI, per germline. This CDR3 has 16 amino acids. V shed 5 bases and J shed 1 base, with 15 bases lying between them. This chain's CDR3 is CASSNRDARSYNEQFF. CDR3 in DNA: TGTGCCAGCTCAAACAGGGACGCTAGGTCCTACAATGAGCAGTTCTTC.

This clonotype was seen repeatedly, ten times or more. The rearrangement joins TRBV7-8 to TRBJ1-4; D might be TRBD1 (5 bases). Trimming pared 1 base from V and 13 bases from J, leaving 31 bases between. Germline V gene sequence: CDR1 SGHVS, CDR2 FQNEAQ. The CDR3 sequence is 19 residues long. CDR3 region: CASSLGVDLTGALGVRLFF. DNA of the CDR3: TGTGCCAGCAGCTTAGGAGTGGACCTAACCGGGGCCCTAGGGGTACGACTGTTTTTT.

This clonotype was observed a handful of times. As DNA, the CDR3 is TGTGCCAGCAGCCGAGACACTAGCGGGGGGGTGTTCTACAATGAGCAGTTCTTC. Its protein is CASSRDTSGGVFYNEQFF. The rearrangement joins TRBV3-1 to TRBJ2-1, with 13 bases identical to TRBD2. The junction had 9 bases not matched to a gene; V was cut back by 4 bases and J by 3 bases. Germline CDR1 is LGHDT and CDR2 is YNNKEL (reference sequence). This CDR3 region has 18 residues.

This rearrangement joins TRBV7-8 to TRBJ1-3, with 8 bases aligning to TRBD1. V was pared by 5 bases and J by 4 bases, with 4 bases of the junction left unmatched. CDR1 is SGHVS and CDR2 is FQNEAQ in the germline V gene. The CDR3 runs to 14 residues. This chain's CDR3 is CASSHRQGGNTIYF. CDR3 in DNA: TGTGCCAGCAGCCATCGACAGGGGGGAAACACCATATATTTT.

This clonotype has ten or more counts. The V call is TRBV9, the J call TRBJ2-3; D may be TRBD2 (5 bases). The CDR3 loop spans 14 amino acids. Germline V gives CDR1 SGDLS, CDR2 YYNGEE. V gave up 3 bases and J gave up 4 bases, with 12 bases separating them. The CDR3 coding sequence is TGTGCCAGCAGCGCCGGGGTGTCCTCAGATACGCAGTATTTT. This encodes CASSAGVSSDTQYF.

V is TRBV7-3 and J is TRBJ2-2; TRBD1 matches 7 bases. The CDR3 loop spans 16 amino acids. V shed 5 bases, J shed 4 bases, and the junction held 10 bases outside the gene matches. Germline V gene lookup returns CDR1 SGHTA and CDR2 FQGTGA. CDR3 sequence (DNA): TGTGCCAGCAGCCGACCGGGACAGCCATCCACCGGGGAGCTGTTTTTT. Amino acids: CASSRPGQPSTGELFF.

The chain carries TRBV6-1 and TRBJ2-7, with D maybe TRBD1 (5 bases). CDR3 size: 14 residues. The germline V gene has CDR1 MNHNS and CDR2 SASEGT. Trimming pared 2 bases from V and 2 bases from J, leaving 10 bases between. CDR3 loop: CASSETQGPYEQYF. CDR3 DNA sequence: TGTGCCAGCAGTGAAACCCAGGGCCCCTACGAGCAGTACTTC.

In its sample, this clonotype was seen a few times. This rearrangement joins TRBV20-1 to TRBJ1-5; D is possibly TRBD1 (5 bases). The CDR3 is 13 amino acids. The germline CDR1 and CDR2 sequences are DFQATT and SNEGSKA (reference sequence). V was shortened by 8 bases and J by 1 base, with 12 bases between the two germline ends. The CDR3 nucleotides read TGCAGTCCCGGGACGAGGAGCAATCAGCCCCAGCATTTT. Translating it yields CSPGTRSNQPQHF.

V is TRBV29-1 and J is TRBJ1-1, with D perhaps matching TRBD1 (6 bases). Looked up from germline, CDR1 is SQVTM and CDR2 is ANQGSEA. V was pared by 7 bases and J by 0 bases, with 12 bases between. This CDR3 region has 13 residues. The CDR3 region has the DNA TGCAGCGCCGCGGGACAAATGAACACTGAAGCTTTCTTT. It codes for CSAAGQMNTEAFF.

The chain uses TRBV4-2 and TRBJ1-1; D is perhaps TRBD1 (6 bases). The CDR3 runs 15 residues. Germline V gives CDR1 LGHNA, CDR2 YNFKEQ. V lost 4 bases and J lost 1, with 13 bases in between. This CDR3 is CASSRDGQPNTEAFF. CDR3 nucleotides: TGTGCCAGCAGCCGTGACGGACAGCCGAACACTGAAGCTTTCTTT.

CDR3: CASSSGQGTSSEQFF. The CDR3 nucleotides are TGTGCCAGCAGCTCCGGACAGGGTACGTCGTCTGAGCAGTTCTTC. The chain is built from TRBV5-6 and TRBJ2-1, with 8 nucleotides matching TRBD1. Germline CDR1 is SGHDT and CDR2 is YYEEEE. The ends lost 3 bases at V and 9 bases at J; junction bases unmatched: 11. The CDR3 covers 15 residues.

The DNA for the CDR3 is TGTGCCAGCAGCTTAGGTACTCCCTACGAGCAGTACTTC. Amino acids: CASSLGTPYEQYF. The chain has TRBV7-6 and TRBJ2-7; D remains ambiguous. The V gene's germline CDR1 is SGHVS and CDR2 FNYEAQ. CDR3 length: 13 residues. With 1 base removed from V and 2 bases from J, the gap between germline ends came to 6 bases.

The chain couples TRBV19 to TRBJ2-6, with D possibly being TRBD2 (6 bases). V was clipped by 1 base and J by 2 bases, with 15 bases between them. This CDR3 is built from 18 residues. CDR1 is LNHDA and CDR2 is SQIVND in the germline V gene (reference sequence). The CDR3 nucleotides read TGTGCCAGTAGTATAGTTGGCATCGGAGGGACTGGGGCCAACGTCCTGACTTTC. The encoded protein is CASSIVGIGGTGANVLTF.

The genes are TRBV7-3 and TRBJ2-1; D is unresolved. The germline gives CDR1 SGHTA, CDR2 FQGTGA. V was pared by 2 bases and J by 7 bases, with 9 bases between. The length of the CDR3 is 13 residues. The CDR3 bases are TGTGCCAGCAGCTTATTTGGCCGTAATGAGCAGTTCTTC. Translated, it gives CASSLFGRNEQFF.

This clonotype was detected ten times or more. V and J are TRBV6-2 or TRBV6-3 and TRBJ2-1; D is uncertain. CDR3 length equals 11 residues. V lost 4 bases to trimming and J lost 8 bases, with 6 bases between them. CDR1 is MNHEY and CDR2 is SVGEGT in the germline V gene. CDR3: CASSFRDEQFF. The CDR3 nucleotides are TGTGCCAGCAGTTTTCGGGATGAGCAGTTCTTC.

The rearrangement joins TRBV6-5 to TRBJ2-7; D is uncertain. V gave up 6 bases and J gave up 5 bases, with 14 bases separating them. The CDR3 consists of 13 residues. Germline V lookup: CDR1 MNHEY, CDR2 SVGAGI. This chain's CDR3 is CASRMRRDNEQYF. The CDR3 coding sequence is TGTGCCAGCAGAATGAGAAGGGATAACGAGCAGTACTTC.

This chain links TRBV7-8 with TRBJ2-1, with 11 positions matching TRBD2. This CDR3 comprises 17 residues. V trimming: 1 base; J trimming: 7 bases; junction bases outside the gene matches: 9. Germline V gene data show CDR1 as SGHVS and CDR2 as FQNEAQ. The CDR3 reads CASSLDLAGGSVNEQFF. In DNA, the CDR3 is TGTGCCAGCAGCTTAGACCTAGCGGGAGGATCGGTAAATGAGCAGTTCTTC.

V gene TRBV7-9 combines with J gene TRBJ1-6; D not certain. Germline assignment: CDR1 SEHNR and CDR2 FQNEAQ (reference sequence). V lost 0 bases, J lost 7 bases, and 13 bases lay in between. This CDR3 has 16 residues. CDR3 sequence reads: CASSLAAGNSNSPLHF. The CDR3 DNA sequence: TGTGCCAGCAGCTTAGCGGCAGGAAATTCGAATTCACCCCTCCACTTT. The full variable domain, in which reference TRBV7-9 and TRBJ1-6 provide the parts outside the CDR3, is DTGVSQNPRHKITKRGQNVTFRCDPISEHNRLYWYRQTLGQGPEFLTYFQNEAQLEKSRLLSDRFSAERPKGSFSTLEIQRTEQGDSAMYLCASSLAAGNSNSPLHFGNGTRLTVT.

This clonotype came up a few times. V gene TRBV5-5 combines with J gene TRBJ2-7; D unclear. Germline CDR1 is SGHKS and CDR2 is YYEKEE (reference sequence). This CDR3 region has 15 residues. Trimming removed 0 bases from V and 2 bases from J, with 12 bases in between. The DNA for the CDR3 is TGTGCCAGCAGCTTGGTTCCCCCCGGAGCCTACGAGCAGTACTTC. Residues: CASSLVPPGAYEQYF.

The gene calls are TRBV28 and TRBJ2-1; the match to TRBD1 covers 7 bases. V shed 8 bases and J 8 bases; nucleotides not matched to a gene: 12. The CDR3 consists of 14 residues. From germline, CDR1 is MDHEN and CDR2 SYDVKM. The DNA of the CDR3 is TGTGCCAGCTCAAATACAGGGGCTATGGATGAGCAGTTCTTC. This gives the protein CASSNTGAMDEQFF. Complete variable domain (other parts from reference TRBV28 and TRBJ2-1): DVKVTQSSRYLVKRTGEKVFLECVQDMDHENMFWYRQDPGLGLRLIYFSYDVKMKEKGDIPEGYSVSREKKERFSLILESASTNQTSMYLCASSNTGAMDEQFFGPGTRLTVL.

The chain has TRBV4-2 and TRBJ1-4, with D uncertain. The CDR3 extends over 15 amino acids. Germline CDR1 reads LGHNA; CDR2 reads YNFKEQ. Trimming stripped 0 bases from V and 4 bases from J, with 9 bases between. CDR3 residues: CASSQDRTFNEKLFF. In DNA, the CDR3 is TGTGCCAGCAGCCAAGATCGGACTTTTAATGAAAAACTGTTTTTT.

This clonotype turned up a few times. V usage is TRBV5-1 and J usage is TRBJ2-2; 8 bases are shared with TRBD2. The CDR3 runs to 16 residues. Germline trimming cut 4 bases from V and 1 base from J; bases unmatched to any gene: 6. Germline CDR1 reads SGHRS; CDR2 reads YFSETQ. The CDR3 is CASSPGGLGNTGELFF. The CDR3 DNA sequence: TGCGCCAGCAGCCCGGGGGGACTAGGGAACACCGGGGAGCTGTTTTTT.

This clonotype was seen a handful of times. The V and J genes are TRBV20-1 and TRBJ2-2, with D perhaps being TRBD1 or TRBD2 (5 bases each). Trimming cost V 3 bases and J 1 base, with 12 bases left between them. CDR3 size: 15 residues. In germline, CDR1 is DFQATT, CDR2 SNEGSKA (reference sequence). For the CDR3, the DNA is TGCAGTGCTAGTAGTCGGGGCTTGAACACCGGGGAGCTGTTTTTT. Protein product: CSASSRGLNTGELFF.

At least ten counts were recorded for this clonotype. CDR3 in DNA: TGCAGTGCCAAGATGGGACAGGGTTCGCATGGCTACACCTTC. It encodes CSAKMGQGSHGYTF. The V and J genes are TRBV20-1 and TRBJ1-2, with TRBD1 matching 9 bases. The CDR3 spans 14 residues. The V gene end was trimmed by 6 bases and the J gene end by 6 bases; junction bases not matched to a gene: 11. From germline, CDR1 is DFQATT and CDR2 SNEGSKA (reference sequence).

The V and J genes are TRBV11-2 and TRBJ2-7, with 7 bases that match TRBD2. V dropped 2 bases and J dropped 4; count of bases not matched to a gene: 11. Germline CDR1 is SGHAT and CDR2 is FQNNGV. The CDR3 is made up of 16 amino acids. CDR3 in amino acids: CASSLTSGDVLYEQYF. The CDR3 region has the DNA TGTGCCAGCAGCTTAACGAGCGGGGATGTCCTTTACGAGCAGTACTTC.